Listed below are T cell receptor beta chains from one sample, sequenced in a study of blood T cell repertoires in COVID-19. The assay was immunoSEQ multiplex PCR, and TCRdb's table has in-frame clones only and misses some. The sample lists tens of thousands of clones; 88% were seen once. The sequenced sample consisted of peripheral blood. Every receptor here comes from a woman aged 55-70 years with COVID-19, enrolled during active disease. Each CDR3 is given with its conserved first and last residue. A D gene is named only where the DNA matches it firmly. The size field is filled for only some rows; it gives once, few, many or a size class.

>TRBD2|TRBJ2-7|TRBV2|-|16
CASSEVTSGSPDEQYF
TGTGCCAGCAGTGAGGTGACTAGCGGGAGTCCGGACGAGCAGTACTTC
>TRBD2|TRBJ2-1|TRBV7-9|-|14
CASSPRGGSNEQFF
TGTGCCAGCAGCCCCCGGGGCGGGAGTAATGAGCAGTTCTTC
>-|TRBJ2-1|TRBV6-1|-|17
CASSELSRSSSYNEQFF
TGTGCCAGCAGTGAACTGAGCCGCTCGAGCTCCTACAATGAGCAGTTCTTC
>TRBD2|TRBJ2-1|TRBV6-2/TRBV6-3|-|15
CASSLLAVPGNEQFF
TGTGCCAGCAGCCTACTAGCGGTCCCCGGGAATGAGCAGTTCTTC
>-|TRBJ2-1|TRBV5-1|-|13
CASSLVRTNEQFF
TGCGCCAGCAGCTTGGTCCGAACAAATGAGCAGTTCTTC
>TRBD1|TRBJ2-5|TRBV7-9|once|15
CASSLVTGEEETQYF
TGTGCCAGCAGCCTAGTGACAGGGGAGGAGGAGACCCAGTACTTC
>TRBD1|TRBJ1-6|TRBV2|-|15
CASSSGQGFSLTLHF
TGTGCCAGCAGCTCAGGACAGGGGTTCTCCCTCACCCTCCACTTT
>-|TRBJ2-5|TRBV14|-|17
CASSQVGPGAGWETQYF
TGTGCCAGCAGCCAAGTGGGTCCAGGGGCAGGATGGGAGACCCAGTACTTC
>-|TRBJ2-1|TRBV5-4|-|15
CASSLVGSSYNEQFF
TGTGCCAGCAGCTTGGTTGGGAGCTCCTACAATGAGCAGTTCTTC
>TRBD1|TRBJ2-7|TRBV13|-|15
CASSTRTGGSYEQYF
TGTGCCAGCAGCACCCGGACAGGGGGCTCCTACGAGCAGTACTTC
>TRBD1|TRBJ1-4|TRBV2|-|16
CASSSGTVNPGEKLFF
TGTGCCAGCAGTTCCGGGACAGTGAATCCAGGTGAAAAACTGTTTTTT
>-|TRBJ1-4|TRBV7-2|-|15
CASSLYRGVNEKLFF
TGTGCCAGCAGCTTATATAGGGGCGTAAACGAAAAACTGTTTTTT
>-|TRBJ1-1|TRBV7-6|-|14
CASSPGHEHTEAFF
TGTGCCAGCAGCCCTGGACACGAGCACACTGAAGCTTTCTTT
>-|TRBJ2-1|TRBV5-1|-|12
CASSLIGNEQFF
TGCGCCAGCAGCTTGATCGGGAATGAGCAGTTCTTC
>-|TRBJ2-4|TRBV7-2|-|16
CASSLVGGPAKNIQYF
TGTGCCAGCAGCTTAGTCGGGGGGCCGGCCAAAAACATTCAGTACTTC
>-|TRBJ1-1|TRBV25-1|-|16
CASSMTGLDMNTEAFF
TGTGCCAGCAGTATGACCGGACTCGACATGAACACTGAAGCTTTCTTT
>-|TRBJ2-1|TRBV28|-|13
CASEGGTTNEQFF
TGTGCCAGCGAAGGGGGGACTACCAATGAGCAGTTCTTC
>-|TRBJ2-2|TRBV27|-|15
CASSLFGVNTGELFF
TGTGCCAGCAGTTTATTCGGGGTTAACACCGGGGAGCTGTTTTTT
>TRBD1|TRBJ1-2|TRBV6-5|once|14
CASTYRGANYGYTF
TGTGCCAGCACCTACAGGGGGGCTAACTATGGCTACACCTTC
>TRBD2|TRBJ2-5|TRBV5-1|-|18
CASSPGLAGLTPQETQYF
TGCGCCAGCAGCCCGGGACTAGCGGGTCTAACCCCCCAAGAGACCCAGTACTTC
>TRBD1|TRBJ1-2|TRBV7-8|few|12
CASSPQGYGYTF
TGTGCCAGCAGCCCACAGGGGTATGGCTACACCTTC
>TRBD1|TRBJ1-4|TRBV5-1|once|15
CASSPWGTGDEKLFF
TGCGCCAGCAGCCCGTGGGGGACAGGGGATGAAAAACTGTTTTTT
>TRBD1|TRBJ2-1|TRBV6-2/TRBV6-3|-|15
CASSLGQGGYNEQFF
TGTGCCAGCAGTTTAGGACAGGGAGGCTACAATGAGCAGTTCTTC
>-|TRBJ2-7|TRBV7-2|few|14
CASSVDGPRGEQYF
TGTGCCAGCAGCGTAGACGGTCCAAGAGGCGAGCAGTACTTC
>TRBD2|TRBJ2-7|TRBV7-9|-|14
CASSASGITYEQYF
TGTGCCAGCAGCGCTAGCGGGATCACCTACGAGCAGTACTTC
>TRBD1|TRBJ2-5|TRBV25-1|-|15
CASSEDRGLGETQYF
TGTGCCAGCAGTGAAGACAGGGGGCTGGGGGAGACCCAGTACTTC
>-|TRBJ2-7|TRBV7-9|few|14
CASSFARLPNEQYF
TGTGCCAGCAGCTTTGCCAGACTACCAAACGAGCAGTACTTC
>-|TRBJ2-1|TRBV7-9|-|17
CASSLVELGGLHNEQFF
TGTGCCAGCAGCTTAGTAGAACTAGGAGGCTTACACAATGAGCAGTTCTTC
>-|TRBJ1-1|TRBV7-2|once|13
CASSSDRNTEAFF
TGTGCCAGCAGCTCCGACAGGAACACTGAAGCTTTCTTT
>-|TRBJ1-5|TRBV18|-|15
CASSPPGWVNQPQHF
TGTGCCAGCTCACCCCCAGGATGGGTCAATCAGCCCCAGCATTTT
>-|TRBJ1-4|TRBV5-6|-|15
CASSLQGRVGEKLFF
TGTGCCAGCAGCCTCCAGGGCAGGGTAGGGGAAAAACTGTTTTTT
>TRBD1|TRBJ1-4|TRBV2|-|14
CASKETGGNEKLFF
TGTGCCAGCAAAGAGACAGGGGGAAATGAAAAACTGTTTTTT
>-|TRBJ2-3|TRBV5-1|-|18
CASSLGSQGGHSTDTQYF
TGCGCCAGCAGCCTAGGGTCGCAGGGGGGCCATAGCACAGATACGCAGTATTTT
>-|TRBJ1-4|TRBV29-1|-|13
CSVQGQVNEKLFF
TGCAGCGTCCAAGGACAAGTTAATGAAAAACTGTTTTTT
>-|TRBJ1-5|TRBV6-5|-|14
CASRGGGGNQPQHF
TGTGCCAGCAGGGGGGGAGGTGGCAATCAGCCCCAGCATTTT
>-|TRBJ1-2|TRBV19|-|15
CASSMGARQGYGYTF
TGTGCCAGTAGTATGGGGGCACGTCAGGGCTATGGCTACACCTTC
>TRBD2|TRBJ2-1|TRBV2|few|13
CASLAGGYNEQFF
TGTGCCAGCCTAGCGGGAGGCTACAATGAGCAGTTCTTC
>TRBD1|TRBJ1-2|TRBV28|-|15
CASSLSSTGGPGYTF
TGTGCCAGCAGTTTATCCAGTACAGGGGGCCCTGGCTACACCTTC
>-|TRBJ1-2|TRBV11-2|-|14
CASSLDSRNYGYTF
TGTGCCAGCAGCTTGGACAGTCGGAACTATGGCTACACCTTC
>-|TRBJ2-4|TRBV20-1|-|14
CSASQQAPKNIQYF
TGCAGTGCTAGTCAACAGGCCCCCAAAAACATTCAGTACTTC
>TRBD1|TRBJ1-4|TRBV27|-|13
CASSRDRVQKLFF
TGTGCCAGCAGCCGGGACAGGGTACAAAAACTGTTTTTT
>-|TRBJ2-7|TRBV7-8|-|14
CASSLGSGSYEQYF
TGTGCCAGCAGCTTAGGATCCGGTTCCTACGAGCAGTACTTC
>TRBD2|TRBJ2-2|TRBV19|-|19
CASSDQTSGGPGVTGELFF
TGTGCCAGTAGTGACCAGACTAGCGGGGGGCCTGGGGTCACCGGGGAGCTGTTTTTT
>-|TRBJ1-1|TRBV10-3|-|14
CAISDEKPDTEAFF
TGTGCCATCAGTGATGAGAAACCTGACACTGAAGCTTTCTTT
>TRBD1|TRBJ1-1|TRBV10-3|-|12
CATTSGGIGAFF
TGTGCCACGACCTCAGGGGGCATAGGGGCTTTCTTT